These T cell receptor beta chains were read from a single sample in a study of vaccination and CD4 T cells after COVID-19. Their recognized antigens are unknown. TCRdb ran MiXCR on the PCR reads and lists one entry per CDR3 protein. This repertoire shows approximately 20,000 distinct CDR3 sequences, 70% found once; its top ten account for roughly 6%. Sequenced: CD4+ T cells from blood, cultured in vitro. These TCRs come from a human donor who had recovered from COVID-19. The CDR3 runs from the conserved cysteine through the conserved F or W.

TRBV24-1	TRBJ2-3	CATSAGDTQYF
TRBV28	TRBJ2-3	CASSSPGRGTDTQYF
TRBV28	TRBJ1-5	CASSPGTFGNQPQHF
TRBV6-5	TRBJ1-3	CASSWETHSGNTIYF
TRBV24-1	TRBJ2-3	CATSDLGLAGSTDTQYF
TRBV11-2	TRBJ1-2	CASSAPGQGRGYTF
TRBV7-2	TRBJ1-1	CASSSVGGEAFF
TRBV5-1	TRBJ1-2	CASSPTGQGGYTF
TRBV10-3	TRBJ1-1	CAISETGLGTEAFF
TRBV12-3/TRBV12-4	TRBJ1-4	CASSLGPRPAKLFF
TRBV19	TRBJ1-5	CASSFRTAISNQPQHF
TRBV6-1	TRBJ2-1	CASSRTGGSYNEQFF
TRBV2	TRBJ2-7	CASGGEEQYF
TRBV27	TRBJ2-1	CASRGEYRVNEQFF
TRBV27	TRBJ2-5	CASRRQGAGETQYF
TRBV7-3	TRBJ1-1	CASSFRGGHQRTEAFF
TRBV5-1	TRBJ2-1	CASSSTGQDEQFF
TRBV20-1	TRBJ2-6	CSASPQTSGANVLTF
TRBV6-1	TRBJ1-1	CASSPRQGALTEAFF
TRBV19	TRBJ2-7	CASSTLRQGSEYEQYF
TRBV24-1	TRBJ2-3	CATSDFGTDTQYF
TRBV20-1	TRBJ2-2	CSARGELAGGWANTGELFF
TRBV7-2	TRBJ1-2	CASSTGVWGYTF
TRBV20-1	TRBJ2-3	CSLGGDTDTQYF
TRBV6-5	TRBJ1-2	CASSYWGGYTF
TRBV30	TRBJ2-5	CAWGKRGTQYF
TRBV7-2	TRBJ2-3	CASGLYTDTQYF
TRBV11-3	TRBJ2-5	CASSLGGGGRETQYF
TRBV10-3	TRBJ1-2	CAIRPRGTNYGYTF
TRBV29-1	TRBJ1-3	CSVAGGGGNTIYF
TRBV19	TRBJ1-5	CASSRVGTGVIGNQPQHF
TRBV24-1	TRBJ2-5	CATSDDPLSTQYF
TRBV6-2/TRBV6-3	TRBJ2-5	CASSSVRETQYF
TRBV7-2	TRBJ1-3	CASSQDPGLFGNTIYF
TRBV7-2	TRBJ2-3	CASSAHLAGGPGDTQYF
TRBV5-1	TRBJ2-5	CASSLGTQGDQETQYF
TRBV7-2	TRBJ2-4	CASSLRRDENIQYF
TRBV4-3	TRBJ1-2	CASSQVGREHGYTF
TRBV7-2	TRBJ2-7	CASSLRSGTGASYEQYF
TRBV20-1	TRBJ2-3	CGALSGPSTDTQYF
TRBV20-1	TRBJ1-2	CSARGRQGRGYTF
TRBV7-2	TRBJ2-7	CASSLGQQTYEQYF
TRBV20-1	TRBJ1-6	CSAPQGTSPRSSYNSPLHF
TRBV15	TRBJ1-1	CATSGPTGGIRTEAFF
TRBV20-1	TRBJ1-5	CSAREIGGMGQPQHF
TRBV19	TRBJ1-5	CASKSGVQPQHF
TRBV11-2	TRBJ1-2	CASSLLQGPRSSYTF
TRBV6-5	TRBJ2-3	CASSSGLAGGISTDTQYF
TRBV6-2/TRBV6-3	TRBJ1-5	CASNRLRGRGQPQHF
TRBV28	TRBJ2-5	CASIRPGQPETQYF
TRBV20-1	TRBJ1-2	CSAKRWVHF
TRBV5-1	TRBJ2-5	CASSSRLAGHEETQYF
TRBV11-2	TRBJ2-7	CASSFSGGGYEQYF